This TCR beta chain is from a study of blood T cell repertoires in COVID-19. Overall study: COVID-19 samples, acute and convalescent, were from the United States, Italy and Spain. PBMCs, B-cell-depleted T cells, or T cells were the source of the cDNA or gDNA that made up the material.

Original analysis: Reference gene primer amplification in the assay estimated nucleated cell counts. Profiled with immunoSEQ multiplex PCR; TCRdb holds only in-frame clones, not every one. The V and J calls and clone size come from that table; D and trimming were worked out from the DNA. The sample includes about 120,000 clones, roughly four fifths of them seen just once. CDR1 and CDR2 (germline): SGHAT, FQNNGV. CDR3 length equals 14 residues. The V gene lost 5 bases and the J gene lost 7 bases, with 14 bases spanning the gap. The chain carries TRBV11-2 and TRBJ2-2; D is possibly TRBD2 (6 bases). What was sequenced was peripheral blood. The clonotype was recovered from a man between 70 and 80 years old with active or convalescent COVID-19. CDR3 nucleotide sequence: TGTGCCAGCAGCCGGGACTCACGGAACGGGGAGCTGTTTTTT. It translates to CASSRDSRNGELFF.